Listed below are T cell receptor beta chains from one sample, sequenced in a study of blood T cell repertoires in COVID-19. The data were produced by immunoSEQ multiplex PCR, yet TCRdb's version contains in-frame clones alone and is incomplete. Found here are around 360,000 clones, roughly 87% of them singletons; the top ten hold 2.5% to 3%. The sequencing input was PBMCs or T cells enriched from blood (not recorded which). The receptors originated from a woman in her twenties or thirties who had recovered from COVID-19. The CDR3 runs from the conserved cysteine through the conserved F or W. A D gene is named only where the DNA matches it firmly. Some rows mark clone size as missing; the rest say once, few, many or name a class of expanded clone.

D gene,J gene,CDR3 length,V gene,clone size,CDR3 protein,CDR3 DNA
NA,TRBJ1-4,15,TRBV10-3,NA,CAISEFSAGGEKLFF,TGTGCCATCAGTGAATTCAGTGCTGGCGGGGAAAAACTGTTTTTT
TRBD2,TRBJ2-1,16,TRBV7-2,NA,CASSDGTSGRFNEQFF,TGTGCCAGCAGCGACGGGACTAGCGGGAGGTTTAATGAGCAGTTCTTC
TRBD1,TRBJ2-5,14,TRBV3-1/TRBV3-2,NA,CASSPGQEILTQYF,TGTGCCAGCAGCCCGGGACAGGAGATCCTCACCCAGTACTTC
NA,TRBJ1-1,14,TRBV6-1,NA,CASSYWEGNTEAFF,TGTGCCAGCAGTTATTGGGAGGGGAACACTGAAGCTTTCTTT
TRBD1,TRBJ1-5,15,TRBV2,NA,CASSEGTGVWEPQHF,TGTGCCAGCAGTGAAGGGACAGGGGTTTGGGAGCCCCAGCATTTT
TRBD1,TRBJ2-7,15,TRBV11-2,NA,CASSSGQGAWDEQYF,TGTGCCAGCAGCTCAGGACAGGGGGCCTGGGACGAGCAGTACTTC
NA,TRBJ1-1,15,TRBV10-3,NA,CAISESGGMNTEAFF,TGTGCCATCAGTGAGTCCGGAGGCATGAACACTGAAGCTTTCTTT
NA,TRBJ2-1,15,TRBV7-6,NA,CASSSSSSLHNEQFF,TGTGCCAGCAGCTCTAGCAGCAGCCTCCACAATGAGCAGTTCTTC
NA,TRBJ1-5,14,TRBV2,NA,CASRTGYSNQPQHF,TGTGCCAGCCGGACGGGGTATAGCAATCAGCCCCAGCATTTT
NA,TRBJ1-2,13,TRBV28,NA,CASENQGSYGYTF,TGTGCCAGCGAAAATCAGGGGAGCTATGGCTACACCTTC
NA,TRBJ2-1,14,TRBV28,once,CASSLKVQGNEQFF,TGTGCCAGCAGTTTAAAAGTACAGGGAAATGAGCAGTTCTTC